This is a list of T cell receptor beta chains from one sample in a study of shared clonotypes between healthy human individuals. The data were produced by immunoSEQ multiplex PCR, yet TCRdb's version contains in-frame clones alone and is incomplete. The data contain around 640,000 clones, around 96% of them singletons. The source material was naive CD8+ T cells sorted from blood. Receptor source: a woman aged 25 to 45 in good health. The CDR3 runs from the conserved cysteine through the conserved F or W. Fields, in order: clone size, V gene, J gene, D gene, CDR3 protein, CDR3 DNA. A D gene is named only where the DNA matches it firmly. Clone size, where shown, is once, few, many, or a class for clones that have expanded.

.	TRBV28	TRBJ2-4	TRBD1	CASSQNRGRVNIQYF	TGTGCCAGCAGTCAAAACAGGGGGCGCGTAAACATTCAGTACTTC
.	TRBV7-9	TRBJ2-1	.	CASSLYLDEQFF	TGTGCCAGCAGCTTATATCTTGATGAGCAGTTCTTC
.	TRBV1	TRBJ2-7	.	CTSSQPFIGGYF	TGCACCAGCAGCCAACCGTTTATAGGTGGGTACTTC
.	TRBV27	TRBJ1-5	.	CASSPTTDSNQPQHF	TGTGCCAGCAGCCCCACAACCGATAGCAATCAGCCCCAGCATTTT
.	TRBV6-1	TRBJ2-1	TRBD2	CASSEAPLAGHNEQFF	TGTGCCAGCAGTGAAGCGCCCCTAGCGGGACACAATGAGCAGTTCTTC
.	TRBV27	TRBJ2-7	.	CASRISPYYEQYF	TGTGCCAGCAGGATTTCCCCATACTACGAGCAGTACTTC
.	TRBV15	TRBJ2-7	TRBD1	CATSEGQGALNEQYF	TGTGCCACCAGCGAGGGACAGGGGGCGCTTAACGAGCAGTACTTC
.	TRBV5-4	TRBJ2-5	TRBD2	CASRLAGGGQETQYF	TGTGCCAGCAGACTCGCGGGGGGAGGTCAAGAGACCCAGTACTTC
.	TRBV27	TRBJ2-7	.	CASGLSSRNEQYF	TGTGCCAGCGGGCTGTCTAGCCGAAACGAGCAGTACTTC
once	TRBV5-6	TRBJ2-2	TRBD2	CASTRGSGSTGELFF	TGTGCCAGCACCCGGGGTAGCGGGAGCACCGGGGAGCTGTTTTTT
.	TRBV5-6	TRBJ1-1	TRBD1	CASSLEMTGALNTEAFF	TGTGCCAGCAGCTTGGAAATGACAGGGGCGTTGAACACTGAAGCTTTCTTT
.	TRBV29-1	TRBJ1-1	.	CSVVFRLQTPTEAFF	TGCAGCGTTGTATTTCGGCTCCAGACACCAACTGAAGCTTTCTTT
.	TRBV28	TRBJ1-2	.	CASNPSGVDGYTF	TGTGCCAGCAACCCATCCGGGGTGGATGGCTACACCTTC
.	TRBV6-5	TRBJ2-7	.	CASSYGWGEQYF	TGTGCCAGCAGTTACGGGTGGGGCGAGCAGTACTTC
.	TRBV28	TRBJ2-2	TRBD2	CASSLTGTSNTGELFF	TGTGCCAGCAGTTTAACCGGGACTAGTAACACCGGGGAGCTGTTTTTT
.	TRBV6-6	TRBJ2-5	.	CASSRGTEMPETQYF	TGTGCCAGCAGCCGCGGGACAGAGATGCCGGAGACCCAGTACTTC
.	TRBV4-1	TRBJ2-5	TRBD2	CASSLLAGGGETQYF	TGCGCCAGCAGCCTCCTCGCGGGAGGGGGAGAGACCCAGTACTTC
.	TRBV27	TRBJ2-5	.	CASSSIRVQETQYF	TGTGCCAGCAGTTCAATCAGGGTCCAAGAGACCCAGTACTTC
.	TRBV5-4	TRBJ2-1	.	CASSLGWPLSSYNEQFF	TGTGCCAGCAGCTTGGGATGGCCACTCAGCTCCTACAATGAGCAGTTCTTC
.	TRBV5-8	TRBJ2-1	TRBD2	CASSLGKLPGLRINEQFF	TGTGCCAGCAGCTTGGGCAAGCTGCCGGGACTAAGGATAAATGAGCAGTTCTTC
.	TRBV25-1	TRBJ1-3	.	CASSEWGTSGNTIYF	TGTGCCAGCAGTGAATGGGGGACCTCTGGAAACACCATATATTTT
.	TRBV28	TRBJ1-5	.	CASSFAVMEGRQPQHF	TGTGCCAGCAGTTTTGCAGTGATGGAGGGGAGGCAGCCCCAGCATTTT
.	TRBV14	TRBJ2-5	TRBD2	CASSLSRPSLAGAYQETQYF	TGTGCCAGCAGCTTAAGTCGTCCCTCCCTAGCGGGAGCGTACCAAGAGACCCAGTACTTC
.	TRBV28	TRBJ2-5	TRBD1	CASSLRQGQETQYF	TGTGCCAGCAGTTTAAGACAGGGCCAAGAGACCCAGTACTTC
.	TRBV27	TRBJ2-3	.	CASSLLGGTDTQYF	TGTGCCAGCAGTTTATTGGGGGGCACAGATACGCAGTATTTT
.	TRBV14	TRBJ1-1	.	CASSQVSGISSLNTEAFF	TGTGCCAGCAGCCAAGTTTCCGGGATATCTTCTTTGAACACTGAAGCTTTCTTT
.	TRBV4-1	TRBJ2-5	.	CASSHPYGGLETQYF	TGCGCCAGCAGCCACCCTTATGGGGGGCTAGAGACCCAGTACTTC
.	TRBV28	TRBJ2-2	.	CASSLSVVNTGELFF	TGTGCCAGCAGTTTGTCCGTGGTTAACACCGGGGAGCTGTTTTTT
.	TRBV2	TRBJ2-7	TRBD2	CASRPSGTFPGNYEQYF	TGTGCCAGCAGGCCTAGCGGGACCTTCCCGGGGAACTACGAGCAGTACTTC
.	TRBV5-6	TRBJ2-1	TRBD2	CASSLYLSSGRENEQFF	TGTGCCAGCAGCCTATACTTATCTAGCGGGAGGGAGAATGAGCAGTTCTTC
.	TRBV27	TRBJ2-1	TRBD2	CASSLGTRGNEQFF	TGTGCCAGCAGCTTAGGGACTAGGGGGAATGAGCAGTTCTTC
.	TRBV6-5	TRBJ1-3	.	CASSYSITSGNTIYF	TGTGCCAGCAGTTACTCGATTACCTCTGGAAACACCATATATTTT
.	TRBV27	TRBJ1-5	.	CASSWTSNSNQPQHF	TGTGCCAGCAGTTGGACATCTAATAGCAATCAGCCCCAGCATTTT
.	TRBV27	TRBJ2-1	.	CASSYAGNKQFF	TGTGCCAGCAGTTACGCTGGGAATAAGCAGTTCTTC
.	TRBV2	TRBJ2-7	TRBD2	CASRGTSGMLYEQYF	TGTGCCAGCAGGGGGACTAGCGGGATGTTATACGAGCAGTACTTC
once	TRBV4-1	TRBJ1-6	.	CASSQGTGNSPLHF	TGCGCCAGCAGCCAAGGCACAGGAAATTCACCCCTCCACTTT
.	TRBV18	TRBJ2-5	.	CASYHSGRLETQYF	TGTGCCAGTTATCACTCGGGACGACTTGAGACCCAGTACTTC
.	TRBV27	TRBJ2-7	.	CASSPGTSDYEQYF	TGTGCCAGCAGTCCCGGGACATCAGACTACGAGCAGTACTTC
.	TRBV9	TRBJ2-1	.	CASSVVDYSYNEQFF	TGTGCCAGCAGCGTAGTCGACTACTCCTACAATGAGCAGTTCTTC
.	TRBV28	TRBJ2-7	.	CAAQISSYEQYF	TGTGCCGCCCAGATTAGCTCCTACGAGCAGTACTTC
.	TRBV7-9	TRBJ2-3	.	CASRRVGAEVDTQYF	TGTGCCAGCAGGCGCGTGGGGGCGGAGGTAGATACGCAGTATTTT
.	TRBV7-3	TRBJ2-2	TRBD2	CASMASGSLEAGELFF	TGTGCCAGCATGGCGAGCGGGAGTCTTGAGGCCGGGGAGCTGTTTTTT
.	TRBV11-2	TRBJ2-1	.	CASSWGNPNNEQFF	TGTGCCAGCAGCTGGGGGAACCCCAACAATGAGCAGTTCTTC
.	TRBV28	TRBJ1-5	.	CASQKVYLVDQPQHF	TGTGCCAGCCAAAAGGTGTACCTAGTCGATCAGCCCCAGCATTTT
.	TRBV5-4	TRBJ1-4	.	CASSLESNEKLFF	TGTGCCAGCAGCTTAGAGTCTAATGAAAAACTGTTTTTT
once	TRBV7-9	TRBJ1-5	.	CASSRDSNQPQHF	TGTGCCAGCAGCAGGGATAGCAATCAGCCCCAGCATTTT
.	TRBV4-1	TRBJ2-7	.	CASSQDSLKIGYEQYF	TGCGCCAGCAGCCAGGACAGCTTAAAGATTGGCTACGAGCAGTACTTC
.	TRBV11-2	TRBJ2-7	TRBD1	CASTTGTGGDEQYF	TGTGCCAGCACAACCGGGACAGGCGGAGACGAGCAGTACTTC
.	TRBV29-1	TRBJ2-1	TRBD2	CSGTGTSGSTYNEQFF	TGCAGCGGCACCGGGACTAGCGGTAGTACGTACAATGAGCAGTTCTTC
.	TRBV2	TRBJ1-1	.	CASRQGTEAFF	TGTGCCAGCAGGCAAGGCACTGAAGCTTTCTTT
.	TRBV13	TRBJ1-2	.	CASSLFVSNYGYTF	TGTGCCAGCAGCTTATTCGTCAGTAACTATGGCTACACCTTC
.	TRBV25-1	TRBJ2-1	.	CASSESLGNEQFF	TGTGCCAGCAGTGAATCTTTGGGTAATGAGCAGTTCTTC
.	TRBV27	TRBJ2-7	.	CASSFEGSGVYEQYF	TGTGCCAGCAGTTTCGAAGGGTCAGGGGTCTACGAGCAGTACTTC
.	TRBV9	TRBJ2-7	.	CASSVDGQRKSYEQYF	TGTGCCAGCAGCGTAGATGGACAAAGAAAATCCTACGAGCAGTACTTC
.	TRBV7-9	TRBJ1-5	TRBD1	CASSPQGAGNQPQHF	TGTGCCAGCAGCCCTCAGGGGGCAGGGAATCAGCCCCAGCATTTT
.	TRBV7-3	TRBJ2-3	.	CASSLPDGATDTQYF	TGTGCCAGCAGCTTACCGGACGGAGCCACAGATACGCAGTATTTT